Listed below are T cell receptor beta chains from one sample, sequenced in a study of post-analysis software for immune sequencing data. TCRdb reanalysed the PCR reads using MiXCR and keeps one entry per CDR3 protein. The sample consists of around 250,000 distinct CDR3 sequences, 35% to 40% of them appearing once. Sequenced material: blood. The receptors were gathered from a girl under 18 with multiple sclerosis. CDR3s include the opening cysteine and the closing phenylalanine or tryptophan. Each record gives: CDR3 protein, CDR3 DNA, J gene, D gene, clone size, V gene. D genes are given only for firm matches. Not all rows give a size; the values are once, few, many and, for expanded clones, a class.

CDR3aa: CASSPTSGGNNEQFF
CDR3nt: TGTGCCAGCTCACCCACGAGCGGGGGCAACAATGAGCAGTTCTTC
j_gene: TRBJ2-1
d_gene: TRBD2
abundance: many
v_gene: TRBV18

CDR3aa: CASSLRLAGGHNEQFFGPGFF
CDR3nt: -
j_gene: TRBJ2-1
d_gene: -
abundance: -
v_gene: TRBV11-2

CDR3aa: CSGWGRGAIQETQYF
CDR3nt: TGCAGCGGGTGGGGCAGGGGAGCCATCCAAGAGACCCAGTACTTC
j_gene: TRBJ2-5
d_gene: -
abundance: many
v_gene: TRBV29-1

CDR3aa: CTSRTGGETQYF
CDR3nt: TGCACCAGCCGGACAGGGGGGGAGACCCAGTACTTC
j_gene: TRBJ2-5
d_gene: -
abundance: few
v_gene: TRBV1

CDR3aa: CSARDGGRGRNTEAFF
CDR3nt: TGCAGTGCTAGAGATGGGGGGAGGGGTAGGAACACTGAAGCTTTCTTT
j_gene: TRBJ1-1
d_gene: -
abundance: many
v_gene: TRBV20-1

CDR3aa: CASSSTGDGQPQHF
CDR3nt: TGCGCCAGCAGCTCTACAGGGGACGGTCAGCCCCAGCATTTT
j_gene: TRBJ1-5
d_gene: TRBD1
abundance: many
v_gene: TRBV5-1

CDR3aa: CSPSGGQETQYF
CDR3nt: TGCAGTCCCTCGGGGGGACAAGAGACCCAGTACTTC
j_gene: TRBJ2-5
d_gene: TRBD2
abundance: -
v_gene: TRBV20-1

CDR3aa: CSARDPGMAEELFF
CDR3nt: TGCAGTGCTAGAGATCCAGGAATGGCTGAAGAACTGTTTTTT
j_gene: TRBJ1-4
d_gene: -
abundance: once
v_gene: TRBV20-1

CDR3aa: CSAADRRLNTGELFF
CDR3nt: TGCAGTGCTGCTGACAGGAGACTTAACACCGGGGAGCTGTTTTTT
j_gene: TRBJ2-2
d_gene: -
abundance: -
v_gene: TRBV20-1

CDR3aa: CASSHKSPMNTEAFF
CDR3nt: TGTGCCAGCAGCCACAAGAGTCCCATGAACACTGAAGCTTTCTTT
j_gene: TRBJ1-1
d_gene: -
abundance: few
v_gene: TRBV7-9

CDR3aa: CASSSGGYMVEQFF
CDR3nt: TGTGCCAGCAGCTCCGGGGGCTATATGGTTGAGCAGTTCTTC
j_gene: TRBJ2-1
d_gene: -
abundance: many
v_gene: TRBV11-2

CDR3aa: CASSTGDTNYGHTF
CDR3nt: TGTGCCAGCAGCACAGGGGACACAAACTATGGCCACACCTTC
j_gene: TRBJ1-2
d_gene: TRBD1
abundance: -
v_gene: TRBV28

CDR3aa: CSARARASGSTDTQYF
CDR3nt: TGCAGTGCTAGGGCCCGGGCTAGCGGGAGCACAGATACGCAGTATTTT
j_gene: TRBJ2-3
d_gene: TRBD2
abundance: few
v_gene: TRBV20-1

CDR3aa: CATLHGAEQFF
CDR3nt: TGTGCTACCTTACACGGGGCCGAGCAGTTCTTC
j_gene: TRBJ2-1
d_gene: -
abundance: -
v_gene: TRBV6-6

CDR3aa: CASSWDRGNTEAFF
CDR3nt: TGTGCCAGCAGTTGGGACAGGGGAAACACTGAAGCTTTCTTT
j_gene: TRBJ1-1
d_gene: TRBD1
abundance: many
v_gene: TRBV12-3/TRBV12-4

CDR3aa: CASSFTVAGSFLEAFF
CDR3nt: TGCGCCAGCAGCTTTACTGTAGCGGGAAGCTTCCTTGAAGCTTTCTTT
j_gene: TRBJ1-1
d_gene: -
abundance: many
v_gene: TRBV5-1

CDR3aa: CASSTRQITDTQYF
CDR3nt: TGTGCCAGCAGTACGAGACAGATCACAGATACGCAGTATTTT
j_gene: TRBJ2-3
d_gene: -
abundance: few
v_gene: TRBV28

CDR3aa: CASSVEGTSRGRNTQYF
CDR3nt: TGTGCCAGCAGCGTAGAAGGGACTAGCAGGGGAAGAAATACGCAGTATTTT
j_gene: TRBJ2-3
d_gene: TRBD2
abundance: -
v_gene: TRBV9

CDR3aa: CACSQRLAKNIQYF
CDR3nt: TGTGCCTGCAGCCAGCGGTTAGCCAAAAACATTCAGTACTTC
j_gene: TRBJ2-4
d_gene: -
abundance: -
v_gene: TRBV7-2

CDR3aa: CSANLAGGLADTQYF
CDR3nt: TGCAGTGCTAACCTAGCGGGGGGGCTGGCGGATACGCAGTATTTT
j_gene: TRBJ2-3
d_gene: TRBD2
abundance: few
v_gene: TRBV20-1

CDR3aa: CSAKPGGGTDTQYF
CDR3nt: TGCAGTGCTAAACCGGGGGGGGGCACAGATACGCAGTATTTT
j_gene: TRBJ2-3
d_gene: TRBD2
abundance: -
v_gene: TRBV20-1

CDR3aa: CASSSSFRGTDTQYF
CDR3nt: TGTGCCAGCAGCTCCTCCTTCAGGGGGACAGATACGCAGTATTTT
j_gene: TRBJ2-3
d_gene: TRBD1
abundance: -
v_gene: TRBV7-9

CDR3aa: CASSGPPGPSETQYF
CDR3nt: TGCGCCAGTTCGGGGCCTCCGGGGCCCTCGGAGACCCAGTACTTC
j_gene: TRBJ2-5
d_gene: -
abundance: many
v_gene: TRBV4-1

CDR3aa: CASSLESTGAGDYTF
CDR3nt: TGTGCCAGCAGCTTAGAATCGACAGGGGCGGGTGACTACACCTTC
j_gene: TRBJ1-2
d_gene: TRBD1
abundance: -
v_gene: TRBV7-2

CDR3aa: CASRPTGGVNSPLHF
CDR3nt: TGTGCCAGCCGTCCTACAGGGGGCGTTAATTCACCCCTCCACTTT
j_gene: TRBJ1-6
d_gene: TRBD1
abundance: many
v_gene: TRBV27

CDR3aa: CASSVPQVLGNIQYF
CDR3nt: TGCGCCAGCAGTGTGCCCCAGGTCCTCGGAAACATTCAGTACTTC
j_gene: TRBJ2-4
d_gene: -
abundance: once
v_gene: TRBV5-1

CDR3aa: CASSRAGATGELFF
CDR3nt: TGTGCCAGCAGTAGAGCGGGGGCCACCGGGGAGCTGTTTTTT
j_gene: TRBJ2-2
d_gene: TRBD2
abundance: few
v_gene: TRBV12-3/TRBV12-4

CDR3aa: CASSPLGGVAKNIQYF
CDR3nt: TGTGCCAGCAGCCCCTTAGGAGGAGTAGCCAAAAACATTCAGTACTTC
j_gene: TRBJ2-4
d_gene: -
abundance: -
v_gene: TRBV21-1

CDR3aa: CASSVDLAGDEYNEQYF
CDR3nt: TGTGCCAGCAGCGTGGATCTAGCGGGGGATGAGTACAATGAGCAGTACTTC
j_gene: TRBJ2-7
d_gene: TRBD2
abundance: -
v_gene: TRBV5-6

CDR3aa: CASSPHGQGDNYGYTF
CDR3nt: TGCGCCAGCAGCCCCCATGGGCAGGGGGATAACTATGGCTACACCTTC
j_gene: TRBJ1-2
d_gene: TRBD1
abundance: many
v_gene: TRBV5-1

CDR3aa: CASSLGTSGSKETQYF
CDR3nt: TGTGCCAGCAGCCTCGGGACTAGCGGTTCAAAAGAGACCCAGTACTTC
j_gene: TRBJ2-5
d_gene: TRBD2
abundance: many
v_gene: TRBV7-2

CDR3aa: CSARDPAESTDTQYF
CDR3nt: TGCAGTGCTAGAGATCCTGCGGAGAGCACAGATACGCAGTATTTT
j_gene: TRBJ2-3
d_gene: -
abundance: many
v_gene: TRBV20-1

CDR3aa: CASSLGHQGGSYEQYF
CDR3nt: TGTGCCAGCAGCTTAGGCCACCAGGGAGGGTCCTACGAGCAGTACTTC
j_gene: TRBJ2-7
d_gene: TRBD2
abundance: many
v_gene: TRBV7-8

CDR3aa: CASSAGGVQPQHF
CDR3nt: TGTGCCAGCAGCGCCGGGGGTGTTCAGCCCCAGCATTTT
j_gene: TRBJ1-5
d_gene: -
abundance: few
v_gene: TRBV9

CDR3aa: CASSLQGTQDTQYF
CDR3nt: TGTGCCAGCAGTTTACAGGGTACACAAGATACGCAGTATTTT
j_gene: TRBJ2-3
d_gene: -
abundance: few
v_gene: TRBV6-1

CDR3aa: CASSRDSHQPQHF
CDR3nt: TGTGCCAGCAGTCGGGACAGCCATCAGCCCCAGCATTTT
j_gene: TRBJ1-5
d_gene: TRBD1
abundance: many
v_gene: TRBV2

CDR3aa: CASSRGQGGNQPQHF
CDR3nt: TGTGCCAGCAGTCGGGGCCAGGGAGGCAATCAGCCCCAGCATTTT
j_gene: TRBJ1-5
d_gene: -
abundance: many
v_gene: TRBV5-1

CDR3aa: CASGLAGISYEQYF
CDR3nt: TGTGCCAGCGGACTAGCGGGGATCTCCTACGAGCAGTACTTC
j_gene: TRBJ2-7
d_gene: TRBD2
abundance: many
v_gene: TRBV6-1

CDR3aa: CASSYRTGLGYEQYF
CDR3nt: TGTGCCAGCAGTTACAGGACAGGGTTGGGCTACGAGCAGTACTTC
j_gene: TRBJ2-7
d_gene: TRBD1
abundance: -
v_gene: TRBV6-5

CDR3aa: CATSDPRGGAYQETQYF
CDR3nt: TGTGCCACCAGTGATCCGCGGGGCGGGGCGTACCAAGAGACCCAGTACTTC
j_gene: TRBJ2-5
d_gene: -
abundance: -
v_gene: TRBV24-1

CDR3aa: CASSKGTAFF
CDR3nt: TGTGCCAGCAGCAAGGGGACGGCTTTCTTT
j_gene: TRBJ1-1
d_gene: -
abundance: -
v_gene: TRBV6-6